Listed here are 8 T cell receptor beta chains from one sample, sequenced in a study of CD8+CD57+ T cells in acquired aplastic anemia. The sequenced patients had an expansion of CD8+CD57+ cells seen by flow cytometry. It was genomic DNA that served as the template for profiling TCR beta VDJ and CDR3. TCRdb ran MiXCR on the reads and lists one entry per CDR3 protein. Of over 150,000 distinct CDR3 sequences listed, nearly 65% are singletons. The sequencing input was sorted CD4+, CD8+, or CD8+CD57+ T cells (not recorded which) from PBMCs. The receptors were sampled from a human donor with aplastic anemia.

This clonotype has more than one count but fewer than ten. J is TRBJ2-5 and V is TRBV5-5; D is perhaps TRBD2 (5 bases). Trimming removed 1 base at V and 2 bases at J, with 9 bases between. The CDR3 is made up of 14 amino acids. Germline-derived CDR1 and CDR2 are SGHKS and YYEKEE (reference sequence). CDR3 sequence: CASSLMRVQETQYF. CDR3 coding DNA: TGTGCCAGCAGCTTGATGAGGGTTCAAGAGACCCAGTACTTC.

This chain links TRBV24-1 with TRBJ2-5; no definite D call. Germline V gene data show CDR1 as KGHDR and CDR2 as SFDVKD. The CDR3 has 14 amino acids. With 5 bases removed from V and 1 base from J, the gap between germline ends came to 10 bases. CDR3 protein: CATSGTVLQETQYF. The CDR3 DNA reads as TGTGCCACCAGTGGGACGGTACTCCAAGAGACCCAGTACTTC.

V is TRBV15 and J is TRBJ2-1; D remains ambiguous. This CDR3 contains 13 residues. In germline, CDR1 is LNHNV, CDR2 YYDKDF (reference sequence). Between the trimmed V and J ends, which lost 0 bases and 8 bases, there was a span of 8 bases. Here the CDR3 reads CATSREEFDEQFF. CDR3 nucleotide sequence: TGTGCCACCAGCAGAGAAGAATTCGATGAGCAGTTCTTC.

This clonotype came up once. The chain employs TRBV24-1 and TRBJ2-7, with 7 bases lining up with TRBD1. The V segment lost 6 bases and the J segment 0 bases; nucleotides outside the gene matches: 7. Germline CDR1 is KGHDR and CDR2 is SFDVKD. The CDR3 sequence is 15 residues long. This chain's CDR3 is CATSSGTASSYEQYF. The CDR3 DNA reads TGTGCCACCAGTTCCGGGACAGCAAGCTCCTACGAGCAGTACTTC.

The chain is built from TRBV20-1 and TRBJ1-4, with D possibly TRBD1 on 5 matching bases. The CDR3 has 16 residues. V gave up 3 bases and J gave up 0 bases, with 14 bases separating them. Germline CDR1 and CDR2: DFQATT and SNEGSKA (reference sequence). CDR3 residues: CSASNEGLATNEKLFF. The CDR3 DNA reads TGCAGTGCTAGTAACGAGGGACTTGCAACTAATGAAAAACTGTTTTTT.

This clonotype was counted ten times or more. The chain combines TRBV11-2 with TRBJ1-4; D unresolved. This CDR3 has 14 residues. The V gene lost 2 bases and the J gene lost 4 bases, with 8 bases spanning the gap. Germline lookup yields CDR1 SGHAT and CDR2 FQNNGV. The DNA of the CDR3 is TGTGCCAGCAGCTTAACGGGCAGTAATGAAAAACTGTTTTTT. It specifies CASSLTGSNEKLFF.

There are many counts of this clonotype. The chain couples TRBV10-2 to TRBJ2-7; 11 bases are shared with TRBD2. V lost 3 bases to trimming and J lost 0 bases; unmatched junction nucleotides: 1. Germline V CDR1 and CDR2: WSHSY, SAAADI. The CDR3 is 15 residues long. CDR3 amino acids: CASSDLAGGSYEQYF. DNA for the CDR3: TGCGCCAGCAGTGATCTAGCGGGGGGCTCCTACGAGCAGTACTTC.

The chain is built from TRBV7-9 and TRBJ2-7; D is uncertain. CDR1 SEHNR and CDR2 FQNEAQ come from the germline V gene (reference sequence). This CDR3 region has 12 residues. The germline V and J ends were trimmed by 1 base and 9 bases, with 10 bases remaining between them. In DNA form, the CDR3 reads TGTGCCAGCAGCTTAGAGTTGGCGGTGCAGTACTTC. This codes for CASSLELAVQYF. The full variable domain, its missing parts supplied by reference TRBV7-9 and TRBJ2-7, is DTGVSQNPRHKITKRGQNVTFRCDPISEHNRLYWYRQTLGQGPEFLTYFQNEAQLEKSRLLSDRFSAERPKGSFSTLEIQRTEQGDSAMYLCASSLELAVQYFGPGTRLTVT.